This TCR beta chain was captured in a study of T cell repertoires in cytomegalovirus infection (dated by TCRdb to about 2019). In terms of the full investigation: Donor HLA type was relevant to the analysis, because carriage of CMV infection together with the matching HLA type was indicated by public TCR beta signatures.

Sequencing used an Illumina HiSeq 1500. Starting from the raw public reads, TCRdb applied fastp trimming at Q25, assembled clones with MiXCR and retained in-frame beta chains. One record per CDR3 amino acid sequence lists the most common genes and DNA. Within this sample are fewer than 550,000 distinct CDR3 sequences, with approximately 15% of them counted one time only. More than 20% of the sample goes to the ten largest clones. This clonotype was seen a few times. No cognate antigen has been identified for it. There are no base qualities to consult, and no much larger clone falls within one base. Study-wide conclusions, independent of this receptor: Carriers of CMV infection plus the relevant HLA type were discriminated by the cumulative frequency of public TCR beta family members in the study cohort and in an independent approximately 400-donor cohort. The ex vivo response was dominated by HLA-C-restricted CMV-specific TCR beta clonotypes, and the single most frequent clonotype in two of eight donors was supplied by these HLA-C-restricted clonotypes.

The CDR3 covers 15 residues, taking in both the cysteine and the phenylalanine. Only the CDR3 DNA stays, 45 bases, in frame from base 1. In the germline V gene, CDR1 corresponds to KGHDR and CDR2 to SFDVKD. V is reduced by 9 bases and J by 4 bases, leaving a spacing of 18 bases between them. The sample consisted of CD8+ T cells from PBMCs. The sequence links TRBV24-1 to TRBJ2-1, with the D gene not confidently named. This TCR was sampled from a human donor in good health (CMV status not recorded). Some clones in this sample may be carry-over from other donors' samples. The DNA sequence follows: TGTGCCACCGCCTCCCCAGGCTTTCCATACAATGAGCAGTTCTTC. Translated, it reads CATASPGFPYNEQFF.